A selection of T cell receptor beta chains follows, all from one sample in a study of blood T cell repertoires in COVID-19. TCRdb's table, derived via immunoSEQ multiplex PCR, lists solely in-frame clones and lacks some. The profile shows about 160,000 clones, 85% to 90% of them singletons. Sequenced input: PBMCs or T cells enriched from blood (not recorded which). All receptors derive from a woman in her 50s who had recovered from COVID-19. CDR3s include the opening cysteine and the closing phenylalanine or tryptophan. The D gene is left open where the match is weak. Some rows have no size entry. The others give once, few or many, or a class for an expanded clone.

.	.	TRBV6-6	TRBJ1-5	TGTGCCAGCAGTCGACCCGTAGGGACGGGGGACAATCAGCCCCAGCATTTT	CASSRPVGTGDNQPQHF
.	.	TRBV6-5	TRBJ2-1	TGTGCCAGCAGTTACACTGGGGGGGCCGGGGGCTGGTTCTTC	CASSYTGGAGGWFF
.	.	TRBV5-6	TRBJ1-2	TGTGCCAGCAGCTTGACCGGGAAGAATGGCTACACCTTC	CASSLTGKNGYTF
few	.	TRBV27	TRBJ1-2	TGTGCCAGTTCCCCGGGACTGGCTACTGGCTACACCTTC	CASSPGLATGYTF
.	TRBD1	TRBV6-2/TRBV6-3	TRBJ1-6	TGTGCCAGCAGTCCCCCAACAGGGGTCGGATCACCCCTCCACTTT	CASSPPTGVGSPLHF
few	TRBD1	TRBV5-4	TRBJ1-2	TGTGCCAGCAGCTGGGTGACAGGGGGTCACTATGGCTACACCTTC	CASSWVTGGHYGYTF
once	.	TRBV24-1	TRBJ1-1	TGTGCCACCAGTGATTCCCCGACATTTCTCGAGAACACTGAAGCTTTCTTT	CATSDSPTFLENTEAFF
.	.	TRBV19	TRBJ2-5	TGTGCCAGTAGTATAACTGCTTCGGGGGAGACCCAGTACTTC	CASSITASGETQYF
.	.	TRBV27	TRBJ1-5	TGTGCCAGCCGAATCGGAGCAAATCAGCCCCAGCATTTT	CASRIGANQPQHF
.	.	TRBV5-1	TRBJ1-4	TGCGCCAGCAGCTTGGCGCAGGCAACTAATGAAAAACTGTTTTTT	CASSLAQATNEKLFF
.	.	TRBV7-9	TRBJ2-2	TGTGCCAGCAGCTTGAGCCCCTTGACCGGGGAGCTGTTTTTT	CASSLSPLTGELFF
.	.	TRBV7-2	TRBJ1-2	TGTGCCAGCAGCTTAGGACAGGTTATGGGCTATGGCTACACCTTC	CASSLGQVMGYGYTF
.	.	TRBV7-2	TRBJ2-5	TGTGCCAGCTCCCCACGCCGGGGGTTGGAGACCCAGTACTTC	CASSPRRGLETQYF
.	TRBD2	TRBV11-3	TRBJ2-1	TGTGCCAGCACCCAGCGGGCTAGCGGGGGTAATGAGCAGTTCTTC	CASTQRASGGNEQFF
.	TRBD1	TRBV5-4	TRBJ1-4	TGTGCCAGCAGCTCTATACAGGGGGCAGATGAAAAACTGTTTTTT	CASSSIQGADEKLFF
.	TRBD2	TRBV19	TRBJ2-5	TGTGCCAGCCAGGGACTAGAGGGCGAGACCCAGTACTTC	CASQGLEGETQYF
.	.	TRBV7-9	TRBJ1-1	TGTGCCAGCGGCTGGGGCGGGAGCACTGAAGCTTTCTTT	CASGWGGSTEAFF
.	TRBD1	TRBV5-4	TRBJ2-2	TGTGCCAGCAGCTGGGGGACAGGGGGCGTCGGGGAGCTGTTTTTT	CASSWGTGGVGELFF
.	.	TRBV3-1/TRBV3-2	TRBJ2-7	TGTGCCAGCAGCCAAGTCCAGAAGGCGGGGTTCTCCTACGAGCAGTACTTC	CASSQVQKAGFSYEQYF
.	TRBD2	TRBV2	TRBJ2-1	TGTGCGCCCGCCGGGACTAGCTGGGGGAATGAGCAGTTCTTC	CAPAGTSWGNEQFF
once	TRBD1	TRBV6-5	TRBJ2-1	TGTGCCAGCACTAGGGACAGGTTTAACAATGAGCAGTTCTTC	CASTRDRFNNEQFF
.	TRBD1	TRBV5-4	TRBJ1-1	TGTGCCAGCAGTCGGGACAGGGGTGGCACTGAAGCTTTCTTT	CASSRDRGGTEAFF
.	.	TRBV21-1	TRBJ1-1	TGTGCCAGCAGAATGAGGGGACTTGGCACTGAAGCTTTCTTT	CASRMRGLGTEAFF
.	.	TRBV19	TRBJ2-7	TGTGCCAGTAGAAACAGGGCAGGCGGCGAGCAGTACTTC	CASRNRAGGEQYF
.	.	TRBV19	TRBJ1-2	TGTGCCAGTAGTATAGAAGAGACAGGAGAGTATGGCTACACCTTC	CASSIEETGEYGYTF
few	.	TRBV7-2	TRBJ2-2	TGTGCCAGCAGCTCGGGGGGCCGGGTGGAGCTGTTTTTT	CASSSGGRVELFF
once	.	TRBV5-4	TRBJ2-1	TGTGCCAGCAGCTTGGACGCGGGCGCGGCAACCTACAATGAGCAGTTCTTC	CASSLDAGAATYNEQFF
.	TRBD2	TRBV7-2	TRBJ2-5	TGTGCCAGCAGCTTACAGGGACTAGCGGAAGAGACCCAGTACTTC	CASSLQGLAEETQYF
.	.	TRBV2	TRBJ1-5	TGTGCCAGCAGTGAACAGGGTCTTAGCAATCAGCCCCAGCATTTT	CASSEQGLSNQPQHF
.	.	TRBV4-3	TRBJ1-2	TGCGCCAGCAGCCAAGGACACGGTTTCTATGGCTACACCTTC	CASSQGHGFYGYTF
few	.	TRBV19	TRBJ1-5	TGTGCCAGTAGTATCGTCCCGGGGGGGGCCCAGCATTTT	CASSIVPGGAQHF
.	.	TRBV28	TRBJ2-7	TGTGCCAGCAGTTTGGCAAATTACGAGCAGTACTTC	CASSLANYEQYF
.	.	TRBV30	TRBJ1-2	TGTGCCTGGAGTGTAAGGTCTTCACAGGGAGACTATGGCTACACCTTC	CAWSVRSSQGDYGYTF
.	TRBD1	TRBV11-3	TRBJ1-1	TGTGCCAGCAGCCAGAAAACGACAGGGGTGGTGAACACTGAAGCTTTCTTT	CASSQKTTGVVNTEAFF
.	TRBD1	TRBV6-5	TRBJ1-1	TGTGCCAGCAGTTTATCCCGGGACAGGGAGCCTTTCTTT	CASSLSRDREPFF
.	.	TRBV6-5	TRBJ1-1	TGTGCCAGCAGTTACAACCTCCGGGACACTGAAGCTTTCTTT	CASSYNLRDTEAFF
once	.	TRBV6-5	TRBJ2-7	TGTGCCAGCAGTTACTCGAGAGGTTGGAACGAGCAGTACTTC	CASSYSRGWNEQYF
.	.	TRBV5-1	TRBJ2-1	TGCGCCAGCAGCGGGCCAGGGAGGTCAGTTGAGCAGTTCTTC	CASSGPGRSVEQFF
.	.	TRBV5-5	TRBJ2-1	TGTGCCAGCAGCTTAACAGGTGATTCCTACAATGAGCAGTTCTTC	CASSLTGDSYNEQFF
.	.	TRBV10-3	TRBJ2-7	TGTGCCATCGGGGCGTTGGACGAGCAGTACTTC	CAIGALDEQYF
.	.	TRBV6-5	TRBJ1-2	TGTGCCAGCACCGACCGGGAGAACTATGGCTACACCTTC	CASTDRENYGYTF
.	.	TRBV4-3	TRBJ1-4	TGCGCCAGCAGCCTGACGGGAGGGGATAATGAAAAACTGTTTTTT	CASSLTGGDNEKLFF
few	.	TRBV5-3	TRBJ2-7	TGTGCCAGACGGGACTGCTCCTACGAGCAGTACTTC	CARRDCSYEQYF
once	TRBD2	TRBV2	TRBJ2-3	TGTGCCAGCAGACTAGCGGGGGTTGTAGATACGCAGTATTTT	CASRLAGVVDTQYF
.	.	TRBV29-1	TRBJ2-3	TGCAGCGTTGATAGTCCTAGCACAGATACGCAGTATTTT	CSVDSPSTDTQYF
.	.	TRBV5-1	TRBJ2-1	TGCGCCAGCAGCTTGGCTGGCGGGGAGCAGTTCTTC	CASSLAGGEQFF
.	TRBD1	TRBV11-3	TRBJ2-1	TGTGCCAGCAGCCCGACAGGGGCGAACTCCTACAATGAGCAGTTCTTC	CASSPTGANSYNEQFF
.	TRBD1	TRBV7-2	TRBJ1-4	TGTGCCAGCAGCCGGACAGGGGTGACTAATGAAAAACTGTTTTTT	CASSRTGVTNEKLFF
.	TRBD1	TRBV4-2	TRBJ1-5	TGTGCCAGCAGCCAAGAGCGGGGGACAGGGGGAAATCAGCCCCAGCATTTT	CASSQERGTGGNQPQHF
.	TRBD1	TRBV18	TRBJ1-1	TGTGCCAGCTCGCGACAGGGATTGAACACTGAAGCTTTCTTT	CASSRQGLNTEAFF
.	TRBD1	TRBV3-1/TRBV3-2	TRBJ1-4	TGTGCCAGCAGCCGTACGTCAGGGGGCCTTGGGGAAAAACTGTTTTTT	CASSRTSGGLGEKLFF
.	.	TRBV6-2/TRBV6-3	TRBJ2-3	TGTGCCAGCAGCCTCGACAGCCTGTCGCAGTATTTT	CASSLDSLSQYF
.	.	TRBV14	TRBJ1-5	TGTGCCAGCAGCCAAGGGCGGAATCAGCCCCAGCATTTT	CASSQGRNQPQHF